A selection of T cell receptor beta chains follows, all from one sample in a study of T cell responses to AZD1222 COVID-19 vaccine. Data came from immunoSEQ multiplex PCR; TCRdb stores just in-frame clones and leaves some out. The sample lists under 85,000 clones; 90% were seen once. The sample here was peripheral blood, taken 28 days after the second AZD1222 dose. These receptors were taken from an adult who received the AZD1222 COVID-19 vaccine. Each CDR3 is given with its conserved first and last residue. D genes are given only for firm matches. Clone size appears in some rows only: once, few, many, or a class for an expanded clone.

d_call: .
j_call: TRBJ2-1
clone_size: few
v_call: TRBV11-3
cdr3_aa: CASSPIAYYNEQFF
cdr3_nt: TGTGCCAGCAGCCCTATAGCGTACTACAATGAGCAGTTCTTC

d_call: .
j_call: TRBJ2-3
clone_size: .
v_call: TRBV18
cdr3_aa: CASSPPSTDTQYF
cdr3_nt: TGTGCCAGCTCACCACCTTCCACAGATACGCAGTATTTT

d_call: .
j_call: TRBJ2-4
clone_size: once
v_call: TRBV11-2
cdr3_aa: CASSLMAGDIKNIQYF
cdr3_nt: TGTGCCAGCAGCTTAATGGCGGGGGACATTAAAAACATTCAGTACTTC

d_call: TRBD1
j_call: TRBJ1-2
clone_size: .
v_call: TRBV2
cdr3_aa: CASSVDRTYYGYTF
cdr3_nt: TGTGCCAGCAGTGTGGACAGGACTTACTATGGCTACACCTTC

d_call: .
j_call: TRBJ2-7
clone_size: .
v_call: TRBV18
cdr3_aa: CASSPTGTEPYEQYF
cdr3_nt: TGTGCCAGCTCACCTACCGGGACGGAGCCCTACGAGCAGTACTTC

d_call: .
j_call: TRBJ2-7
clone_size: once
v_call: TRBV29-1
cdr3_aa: CSVRRPAAYEQYF
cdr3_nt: TGCAGCGTTCGTAGGCCAGCAGCCTACGAGCAGTACTTC

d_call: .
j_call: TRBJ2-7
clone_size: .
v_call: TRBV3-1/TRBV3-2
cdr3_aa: CASSTSMSYEQYF
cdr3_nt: TGTGCCAGCAGTACTAGTATGTCCTACGAGCAGTACTTC

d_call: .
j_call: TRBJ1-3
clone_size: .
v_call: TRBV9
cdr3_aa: CASSVGGVGGNTIYF
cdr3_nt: TGTGCCAGCAGCGTAGGTGGAGTAGGCGGAAACACCATATATTTT

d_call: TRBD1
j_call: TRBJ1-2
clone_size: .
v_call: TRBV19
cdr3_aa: CASSPWGQGGFNYGYTF
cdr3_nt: TGTGCCAGTAGCCCTTGGGGACAGGGGGGATTTAACTATGGCTACACCTTC

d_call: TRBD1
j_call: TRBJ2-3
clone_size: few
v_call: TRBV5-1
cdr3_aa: CASSEQGTDTQYF
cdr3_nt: TGCGCCAGCAGCGAACAGGGGACAGATACGCAGTATTTT

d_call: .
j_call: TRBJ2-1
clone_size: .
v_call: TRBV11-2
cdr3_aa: CASSLGRGNEQFF
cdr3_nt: TGTGCCAGCAGCTTAGGCAGGGGCAATGAGCAGTTCTTC

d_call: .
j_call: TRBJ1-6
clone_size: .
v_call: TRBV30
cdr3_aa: CAWSVGTYNSPLHF
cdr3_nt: TGTGCCTGGAGTGTAGGGACCTATAATTCACCCCTCCACTTT

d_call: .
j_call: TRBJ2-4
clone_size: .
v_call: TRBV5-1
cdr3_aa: CASSFEGAKNIQYF
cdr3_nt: TGCGCCAGCAGCTTCGAGGGAGCCAAAAACATTCAGTACTTC

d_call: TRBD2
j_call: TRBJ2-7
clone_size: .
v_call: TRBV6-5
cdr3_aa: CASSLPAGGPNEQYF
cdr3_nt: TGTGCCAGCAGTCTTCCAGCGGGAGGGCCAAACGAGCAGTACTTC

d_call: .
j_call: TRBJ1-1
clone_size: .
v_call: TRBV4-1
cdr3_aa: CASSQASHNRARGTEAFF
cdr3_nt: TGCGCCAGCAGCCAAGCTTCGCATAACAGGGCTAGGGGGACTGAAGCTTTCTTT

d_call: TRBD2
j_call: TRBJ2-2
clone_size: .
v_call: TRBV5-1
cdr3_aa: CASSLDEAGGSGELFF
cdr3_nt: TGCGCCAGCAGCTTGGATGAAGCGGGAGGGTCCGGGGAGCTGTTTTTT

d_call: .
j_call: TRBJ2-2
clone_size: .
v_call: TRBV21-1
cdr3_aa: CASSKPTDSNTGELFF
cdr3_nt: TGTGCCAGCAGCAAACCGACTGACTCGAACACCGGGGAGCTGTTTTTT

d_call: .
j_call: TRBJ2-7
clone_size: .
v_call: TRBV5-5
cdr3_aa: CASSLRRGYATSYEQYF
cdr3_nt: TGTGCCAGCAGCTTGAGGCGAGGATATGCTACCTCCTACGAGCAGTACTTC

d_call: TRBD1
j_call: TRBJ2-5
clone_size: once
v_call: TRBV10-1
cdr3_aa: CASSSVTGEETQYF
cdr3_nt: TGCGCCAGCAGTTCCGTTACAGGGGAAGAGACCCAGTACTTC

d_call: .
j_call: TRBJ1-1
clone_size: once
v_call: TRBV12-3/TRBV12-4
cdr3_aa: CASSGALNTEAFF
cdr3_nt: TGTGCCAGCAGCGGGGCACTGAACACTGAAGCTTTCTTT

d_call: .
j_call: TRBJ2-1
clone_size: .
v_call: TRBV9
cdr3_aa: CASSGRTDGDEQFF
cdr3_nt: TGTGCCAGCAGCGGTCGGACCGACGGGGATGAGCAGTTCTTC

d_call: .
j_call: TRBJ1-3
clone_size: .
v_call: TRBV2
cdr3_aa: CASKWESSGNTIYF
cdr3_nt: TGTGCCAGCAAGTGGGAGTCCTCTGGAAACACCATATATTTT

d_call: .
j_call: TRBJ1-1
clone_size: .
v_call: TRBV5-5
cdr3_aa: CASSLVGEGNTEAFF
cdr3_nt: TGTGCCAGCAGCTTGGTTGGGGAGGGGAACACTGAAGCTTTCTTT

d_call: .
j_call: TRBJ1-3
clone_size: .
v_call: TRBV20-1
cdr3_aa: CSARIGNTIYF
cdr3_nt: TGCAGTGCTAGAATCGGAAACACCATATATTTT

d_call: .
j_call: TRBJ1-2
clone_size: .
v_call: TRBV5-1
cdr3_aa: CASSLAYNRGRDGYTF
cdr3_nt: TGCGCCAGCAGCCTGGCCTACAACAGAGGTCGAGATGGCTACACCTTC

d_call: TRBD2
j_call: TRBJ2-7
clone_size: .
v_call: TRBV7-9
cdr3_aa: CASSPSGSPYEQYF
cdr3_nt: TGTGCCAGCAGCCCTAGCGGGAGCCCCTACGAGCAGTACTTC

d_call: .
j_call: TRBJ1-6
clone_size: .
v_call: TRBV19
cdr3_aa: CASSRLRGGDNSPLHF
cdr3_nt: TGTGCCAGTAGTAGACTCCGGGGAGGAGATAATTCACCCCTCCACTTT

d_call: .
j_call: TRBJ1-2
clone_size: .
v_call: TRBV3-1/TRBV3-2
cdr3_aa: CASSQGNTGYTF
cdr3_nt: TGTGCCAGCAGCCAAGGAAATACAGGCTACACCTTC

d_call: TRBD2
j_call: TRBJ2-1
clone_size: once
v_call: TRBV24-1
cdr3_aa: CATSDLLAGGYNEQFF
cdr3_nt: TGTGCCACCAGTGATTTGCTCGCGGGAGGCTACAATGAGCAGTTCTTC

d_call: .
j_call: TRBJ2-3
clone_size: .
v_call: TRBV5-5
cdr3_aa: CASSLGRGTAYTDTQYF
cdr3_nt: TGTGCCAGCAGCTTGGGTCGGGGGACAGCATACACAGATACGCAGTATTTT

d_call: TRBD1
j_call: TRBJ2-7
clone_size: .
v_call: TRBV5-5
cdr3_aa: CASSLQGARAYEQYF
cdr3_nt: TGTGCCAGCAGCTTACAGGGGGCGCGGGCCTACGAGCAGTACTTC

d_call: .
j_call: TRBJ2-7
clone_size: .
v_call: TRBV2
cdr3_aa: CASRFRSSSYEQYF
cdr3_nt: TGTGCCAGCCGCTTCCGGAGCAGCTCCTACGAGCAGTACTTC

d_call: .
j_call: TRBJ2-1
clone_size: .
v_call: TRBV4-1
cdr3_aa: CASSQVPPRTTLNEQFF
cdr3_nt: TGCGCCAGCAGCCAAGTACCACCTCGGACCACCCTCAATGAGCAGTTCTTC

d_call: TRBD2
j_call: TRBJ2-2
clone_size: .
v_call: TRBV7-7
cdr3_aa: CASSPSPGGSGELFF
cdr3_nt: TGTGCCAGCAGCCCATCGCCGGGAGGGTCCGGGGAGCTGTTTTTT

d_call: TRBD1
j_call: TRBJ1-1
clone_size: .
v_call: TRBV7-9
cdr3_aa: CASTQGGGVGTEAFF
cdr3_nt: TGTGCCAGCACCCAGGGGGGGGGCGTCGGAACTGAAGCTTTCTTT

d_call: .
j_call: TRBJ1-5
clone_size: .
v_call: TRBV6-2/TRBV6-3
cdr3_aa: CASSYERRGSNQPQHF
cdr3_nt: TGTGCCAGCAGTTACGAGCGGCGGGGCAGCAATCAGCCCCAGCATTTT

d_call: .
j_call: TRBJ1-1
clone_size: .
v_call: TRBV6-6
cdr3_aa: CASSYSISYTEAFF
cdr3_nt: TGTGCCAGCAGTTACTCTATCAGCTACACTGAAGCTTTCTTT

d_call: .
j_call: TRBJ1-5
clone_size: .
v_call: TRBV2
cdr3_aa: CASSVVGHQPQHF
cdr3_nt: TGTGCCAGCAGTGTGGTGGGGCATCAGCCCCAGCATTTT

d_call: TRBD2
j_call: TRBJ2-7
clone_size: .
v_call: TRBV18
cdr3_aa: CASSPLATSGVTSYEQYF
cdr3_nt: TGTGCCAGCTCACCCCTCGCGACTAGCGGGGTGACCTCCTACGAGCAGTACTTC

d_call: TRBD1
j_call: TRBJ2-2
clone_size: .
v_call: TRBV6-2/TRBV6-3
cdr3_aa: CASSYWDSPNTGELFF
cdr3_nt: TGTGCCAGCAGTTACTGGGACAGCCCGAACACCGGGGAGCTGTTTTTT

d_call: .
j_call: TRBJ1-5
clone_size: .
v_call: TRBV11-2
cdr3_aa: CASSLDLGEGQPQHF
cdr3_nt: TGTGCCAGCAGCTTAGATCTTGGGGAGGGTCAGCCCCAGCATTTT

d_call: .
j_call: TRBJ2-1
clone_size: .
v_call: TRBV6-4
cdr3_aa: CASSLTTGSNEQFF
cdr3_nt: TGTGCCAGCAGCCTCACGACAGGTAGCAATGAGCAGTTCTTC

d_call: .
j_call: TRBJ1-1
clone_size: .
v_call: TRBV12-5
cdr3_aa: CASAASGVNTEAFF
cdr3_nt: TGTGCTAGTGCTGCATCAGGAGTAAACACTGAAGCTTTCTTT

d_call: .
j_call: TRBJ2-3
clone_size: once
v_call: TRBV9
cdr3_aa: CASSGSGLSTDTQYF
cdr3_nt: TGTGCCAGCAGCGGTTCCGGGCTGAGCACAGATACGCAGTATTTT

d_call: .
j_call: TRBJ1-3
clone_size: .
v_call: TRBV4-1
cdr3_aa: CASTGWADGNTIYF
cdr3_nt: TGCGCCAGCACGGGTTGGGCGGACGGAAACACCATATATTTT

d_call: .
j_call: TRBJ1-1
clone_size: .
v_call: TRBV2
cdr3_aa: CASSPFLDTEAFF
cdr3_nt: TGTGCCAGCAGCCCATTCCTGGACACTGAAGCTTTCTTT

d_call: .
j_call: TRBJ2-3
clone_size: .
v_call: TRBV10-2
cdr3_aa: CASQPAGQGTDTQYF
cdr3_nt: TGCGCCAGCCAGCCCGCGGGGCAGGGTACAGATACGCAGTATTTT

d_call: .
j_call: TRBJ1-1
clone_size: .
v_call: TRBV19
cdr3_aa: CASSIGTRGPNTEAFF
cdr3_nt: TGTGCCAGTAGTATAGGTACTAGGGGCCCGAACACTGAAGCTTTCTTT

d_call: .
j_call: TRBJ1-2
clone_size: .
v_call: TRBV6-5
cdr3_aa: CASSYSGRGGNGYTF
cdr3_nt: TGTGCCAGCAGTTACTCGGGCAGGGGAGGGAATGGCTACACCTTC

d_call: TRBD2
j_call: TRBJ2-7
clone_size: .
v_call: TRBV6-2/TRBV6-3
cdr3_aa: CASSYGTSGSRSYEQYF
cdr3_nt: TGTGCCAGCAGTTACGGGACTAGCGGGAGTAGGTCCTACGAGCAGTACTTC